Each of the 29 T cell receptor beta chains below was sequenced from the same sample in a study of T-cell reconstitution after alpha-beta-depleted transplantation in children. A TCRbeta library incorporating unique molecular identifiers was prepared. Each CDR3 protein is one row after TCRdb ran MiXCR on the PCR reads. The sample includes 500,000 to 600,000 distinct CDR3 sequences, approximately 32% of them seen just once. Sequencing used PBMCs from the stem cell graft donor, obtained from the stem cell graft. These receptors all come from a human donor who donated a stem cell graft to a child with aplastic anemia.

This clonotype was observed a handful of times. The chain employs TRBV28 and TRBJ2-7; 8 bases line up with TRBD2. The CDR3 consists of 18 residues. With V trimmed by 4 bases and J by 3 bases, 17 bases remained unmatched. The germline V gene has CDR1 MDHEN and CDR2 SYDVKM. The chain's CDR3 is CASSYPAGVAGLIYEQYF. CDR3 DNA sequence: TGTGCCAGCAGTTACCCCGCGGGGGTAGCGGGGTTAATCTACGAGCAGTACTTC. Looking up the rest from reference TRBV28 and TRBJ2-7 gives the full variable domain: DVKVTQSSRYLVKRTGEKVFLECVQDMDHENMFWYRQDPGLGLRLIYFSYDVKMKEKGDIPEGYSVSREKKERFSLILESASTNQTSMYLCASSYPAGVAGLIYEQYFGPGTRLTVT.

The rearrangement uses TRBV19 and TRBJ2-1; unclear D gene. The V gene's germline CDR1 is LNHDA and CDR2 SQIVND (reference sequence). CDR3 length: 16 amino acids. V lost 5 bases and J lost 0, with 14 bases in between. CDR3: CASSWTGQSSYNEQFF. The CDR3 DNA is TGTGCCAGTAGTTGGACGGGCCAAAGCTCCTACAATGAGCAGTTCTTC.

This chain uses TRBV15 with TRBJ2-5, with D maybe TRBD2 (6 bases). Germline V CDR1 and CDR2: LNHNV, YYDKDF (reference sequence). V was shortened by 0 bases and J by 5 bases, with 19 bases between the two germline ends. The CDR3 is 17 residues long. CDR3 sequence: CATSRDGGTRSWETQYF. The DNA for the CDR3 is TGTGCCACCAGCAGAGATGGGGGGACGCGGTCCTGGGAGACCCAGTACTTC.

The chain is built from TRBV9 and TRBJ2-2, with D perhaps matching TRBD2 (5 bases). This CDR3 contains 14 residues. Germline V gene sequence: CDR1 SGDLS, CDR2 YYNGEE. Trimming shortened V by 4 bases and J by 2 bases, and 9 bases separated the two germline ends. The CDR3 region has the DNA TGTGCCAGCAGCCCAGGAGGAAACACCGGGGAGCTGTTTTTT. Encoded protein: CASSPGGNTGELFF.

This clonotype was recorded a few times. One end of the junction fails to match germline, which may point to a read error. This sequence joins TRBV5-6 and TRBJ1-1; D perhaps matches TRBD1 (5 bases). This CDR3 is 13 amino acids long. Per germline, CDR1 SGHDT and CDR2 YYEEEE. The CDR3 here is CASTLRGNTEAFF. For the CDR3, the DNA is TGTGCCAGCACCTTGAGGGGGAACACTGAAGCTTTCTTT. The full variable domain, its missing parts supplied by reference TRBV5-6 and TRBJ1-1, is DAGVTQSPTHLIKTRGQQVTLRCSPKSGHDTVSWYQQALGQGPQFIFQYYEEEERQRGNFPDRFSGHQFPNYSSELNVNALLLGDSALYLCASTLRGNTEAFFGQGTRLTVV.

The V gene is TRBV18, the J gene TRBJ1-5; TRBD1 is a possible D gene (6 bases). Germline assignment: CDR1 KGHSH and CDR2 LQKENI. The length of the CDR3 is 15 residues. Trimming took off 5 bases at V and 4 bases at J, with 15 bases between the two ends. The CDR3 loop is CASSVNQGTNQPQHF. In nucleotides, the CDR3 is TGTGCCAGCTCAGTGAACCAGGGGACAAATCAGCCCCAGCATTTT.

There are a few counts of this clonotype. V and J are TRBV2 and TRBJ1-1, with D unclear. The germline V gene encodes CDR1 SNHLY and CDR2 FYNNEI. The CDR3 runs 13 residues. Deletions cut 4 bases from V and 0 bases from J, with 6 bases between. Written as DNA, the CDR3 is TGTGCCAGCAGTGGGCCAGTGAACACTGAAGCTTTCTTT. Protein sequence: CASSGPVNTEAFF.

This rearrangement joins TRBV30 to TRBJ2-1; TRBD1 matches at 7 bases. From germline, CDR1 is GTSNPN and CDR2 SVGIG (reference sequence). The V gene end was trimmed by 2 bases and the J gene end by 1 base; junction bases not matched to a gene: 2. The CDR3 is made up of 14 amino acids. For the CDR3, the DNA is TGTGCCTGGAGTACAGGGGCGTCCTACAATGAGCAGTTCTTC. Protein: CAWSTGASYNEQFF.

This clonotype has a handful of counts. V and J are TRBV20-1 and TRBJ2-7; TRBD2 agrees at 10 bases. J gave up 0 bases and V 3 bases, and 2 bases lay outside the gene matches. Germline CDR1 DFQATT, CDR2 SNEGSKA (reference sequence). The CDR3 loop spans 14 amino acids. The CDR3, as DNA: TGCAGTGCTAGCGCTAGCGGGAGCTCCTACGAGCAGTACTTC. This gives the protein CSASASGSSYEQYF.

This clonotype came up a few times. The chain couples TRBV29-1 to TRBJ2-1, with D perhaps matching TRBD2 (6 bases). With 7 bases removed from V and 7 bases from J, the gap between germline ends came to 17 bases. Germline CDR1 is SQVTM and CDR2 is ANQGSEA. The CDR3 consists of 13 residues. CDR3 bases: TGCAGCGCCCCACTCCTAGCGCCGAATGAGCAGTTCTTC. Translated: CSAPLLAPNEQFF.

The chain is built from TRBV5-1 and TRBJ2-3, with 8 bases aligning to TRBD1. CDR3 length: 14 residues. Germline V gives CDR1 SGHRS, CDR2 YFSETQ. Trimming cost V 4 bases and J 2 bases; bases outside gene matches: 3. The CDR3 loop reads CASSPGQDTDTQYF. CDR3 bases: TGCGCCAGCAGCCCGGGACAGGACACAGATACGCAGTATTTT.

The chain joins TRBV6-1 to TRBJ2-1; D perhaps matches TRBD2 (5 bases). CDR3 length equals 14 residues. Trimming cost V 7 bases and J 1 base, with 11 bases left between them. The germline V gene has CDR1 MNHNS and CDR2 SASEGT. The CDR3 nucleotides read TGTGCCAGCACCGAGGGTGCGTCCTACAATGAGCAGTTCTTC. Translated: CASTEGASYNEQFF.

The CDR3 nucleotides are TGCGCCAGCAGTCAACATTGGTACGAGCAGTACGTC. It codes for CASSQHWYEQYV. The gene calls are TRBV23-1 and TRBJ2-7; D gene ambiguous. TRBV23-1 is sorted into the ORF group, with uncertain function. The CDR3 spans 12 residues. V was clipped by 2 bases and J by 4 bases, with 6 bases between them.

The CDR3 here is CASSPRLGFFYGYTF. The DNA for the CDR3 is TGTGCCAGCAGCCCTAGGTTGGGGTTTTTCTATGGCTACACCTTC. The rearrangement joins TRBV7-2 to TRBJ1-2; no clear D. The CDR3 runs 15 residues. CDR1 is SGHTA, CDR2 FQGNSA, per germline. Trimming took off 5 bases at V and 4 bases at J, with 17 bases between the two ends.

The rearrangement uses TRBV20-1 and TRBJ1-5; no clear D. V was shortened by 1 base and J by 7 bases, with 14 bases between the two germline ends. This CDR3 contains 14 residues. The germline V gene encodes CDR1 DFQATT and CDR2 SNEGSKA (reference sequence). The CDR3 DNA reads TGCAGTGCTAGAGGTCACGTCGGAGGCCAGCCCCAGCATTTT. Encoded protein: CSARGHVGGQPQHF.

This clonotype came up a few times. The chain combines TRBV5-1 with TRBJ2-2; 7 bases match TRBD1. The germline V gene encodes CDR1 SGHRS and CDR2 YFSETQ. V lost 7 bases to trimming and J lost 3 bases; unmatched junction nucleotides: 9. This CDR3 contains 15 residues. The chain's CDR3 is CASCRGTAYTGELFF. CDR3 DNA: TGCGCCAGCTGCCGAGGGACAGCCTACACCGGGGAGCTGTTTTTT.

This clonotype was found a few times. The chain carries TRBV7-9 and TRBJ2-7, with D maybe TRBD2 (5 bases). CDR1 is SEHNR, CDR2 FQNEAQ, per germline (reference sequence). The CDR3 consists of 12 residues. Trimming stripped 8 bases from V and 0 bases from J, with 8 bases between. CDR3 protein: CASGADSYEQYV. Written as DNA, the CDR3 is TGTGCCAGCGGAGCGGACTCCTACGAGCAGTACGTC.

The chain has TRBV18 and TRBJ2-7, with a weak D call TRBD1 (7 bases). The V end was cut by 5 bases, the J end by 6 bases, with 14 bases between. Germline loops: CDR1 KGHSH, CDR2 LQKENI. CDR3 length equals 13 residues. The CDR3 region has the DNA TGTGCCAGCTCAATGACAGGGACTGGCGAGCAGTACGTC. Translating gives CASSMTGTGEQYV.

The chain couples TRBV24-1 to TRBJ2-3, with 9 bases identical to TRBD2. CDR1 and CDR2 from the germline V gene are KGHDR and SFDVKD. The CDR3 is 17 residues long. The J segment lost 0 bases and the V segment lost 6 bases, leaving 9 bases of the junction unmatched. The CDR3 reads CATSRTASGTSTDTQYF. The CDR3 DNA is TGTGCCACCAGTCGCACGGCTAGCGGGACTAGCACAGATACGCAGTATTTT.

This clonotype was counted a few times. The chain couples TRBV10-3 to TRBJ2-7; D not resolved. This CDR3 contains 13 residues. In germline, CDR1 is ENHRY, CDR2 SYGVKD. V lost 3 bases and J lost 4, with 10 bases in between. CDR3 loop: CAISEGSVYEQYF. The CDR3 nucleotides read TGTGCCATCAGTGAAGGGTCTGTGTACGAGCAGTACTTC.

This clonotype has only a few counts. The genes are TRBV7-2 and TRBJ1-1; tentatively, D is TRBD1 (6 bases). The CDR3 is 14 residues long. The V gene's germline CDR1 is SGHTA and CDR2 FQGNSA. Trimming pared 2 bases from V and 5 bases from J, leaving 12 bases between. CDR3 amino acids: CASSLSTGRTEAFF. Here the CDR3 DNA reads TGTGCCAGCAGCTTATCCACAGGGCGGACTGAAGCTTTCTTT.

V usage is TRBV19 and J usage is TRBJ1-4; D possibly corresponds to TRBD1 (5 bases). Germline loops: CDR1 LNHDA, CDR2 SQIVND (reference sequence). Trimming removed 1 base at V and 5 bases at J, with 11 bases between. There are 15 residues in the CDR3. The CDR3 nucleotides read TGTGCCAGTAGTATAGCACAGGCGGGCAATGAAAAACTGTTTTTT. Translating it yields CASSIAQAGNEKLFF.

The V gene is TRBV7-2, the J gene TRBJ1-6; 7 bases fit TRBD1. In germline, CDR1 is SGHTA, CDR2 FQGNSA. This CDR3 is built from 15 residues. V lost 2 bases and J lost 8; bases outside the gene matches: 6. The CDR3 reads CASSLTGVEYSPLHF. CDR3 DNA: TGTGCCAGCAGCTTAACAGGGGTGGAGTATTCACCCCTCCACTTT.

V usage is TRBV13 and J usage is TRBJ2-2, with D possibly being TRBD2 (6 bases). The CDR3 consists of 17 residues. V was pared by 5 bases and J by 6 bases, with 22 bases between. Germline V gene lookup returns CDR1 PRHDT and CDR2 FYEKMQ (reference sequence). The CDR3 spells CASSTRWSQGRPGELFF. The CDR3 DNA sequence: TGTGCCAGCAGCACTCGTTGGAGCCAAGGGAGGCCCGGGGAGCTGTTTTTT.

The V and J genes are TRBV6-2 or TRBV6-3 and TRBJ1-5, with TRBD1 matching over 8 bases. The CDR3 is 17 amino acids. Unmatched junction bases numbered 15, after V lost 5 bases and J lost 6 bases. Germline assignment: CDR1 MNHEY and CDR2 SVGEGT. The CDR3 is CASSPQGAGLFAQPQHF. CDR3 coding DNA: TGTGCCAGCAGTCCCCAGGGGGCAGGGCTTTTCGCTCAGCCCCAGCATTTT.

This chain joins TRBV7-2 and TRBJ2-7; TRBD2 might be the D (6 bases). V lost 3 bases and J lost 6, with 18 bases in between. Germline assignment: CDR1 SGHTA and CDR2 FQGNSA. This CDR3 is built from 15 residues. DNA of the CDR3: TGTGCCAGCAGCTTGGCCGGGACTGGCTTGGGCGAGCAGTACGTC. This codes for CASSLAGTGLGEQYV.

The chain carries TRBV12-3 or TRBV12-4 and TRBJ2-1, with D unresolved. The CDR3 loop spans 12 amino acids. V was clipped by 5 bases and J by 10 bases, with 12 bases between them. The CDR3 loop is CASSLPEREQFF. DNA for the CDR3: TGTGCCAGCAGTCTACCGGAGAGAGAGCAGTTCTTC.

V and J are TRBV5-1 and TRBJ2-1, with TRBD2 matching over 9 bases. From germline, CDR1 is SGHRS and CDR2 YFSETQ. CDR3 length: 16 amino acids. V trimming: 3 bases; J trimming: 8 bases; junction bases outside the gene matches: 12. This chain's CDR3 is CASSSFTLAGVDEQFF. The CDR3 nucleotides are TGCGCCAGCAGCTCTTTTACCTTAGCGGGAGTCGATGAGCAGTTCTTC.

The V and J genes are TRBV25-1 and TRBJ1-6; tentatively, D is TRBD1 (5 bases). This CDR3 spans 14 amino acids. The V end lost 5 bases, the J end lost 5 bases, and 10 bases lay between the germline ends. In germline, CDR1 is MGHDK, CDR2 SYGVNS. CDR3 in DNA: TGTGCCAGCAGTTCGCAGGGACATAATTCACCCCTCCACTTT. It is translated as CASSSQGHNSPLHF.